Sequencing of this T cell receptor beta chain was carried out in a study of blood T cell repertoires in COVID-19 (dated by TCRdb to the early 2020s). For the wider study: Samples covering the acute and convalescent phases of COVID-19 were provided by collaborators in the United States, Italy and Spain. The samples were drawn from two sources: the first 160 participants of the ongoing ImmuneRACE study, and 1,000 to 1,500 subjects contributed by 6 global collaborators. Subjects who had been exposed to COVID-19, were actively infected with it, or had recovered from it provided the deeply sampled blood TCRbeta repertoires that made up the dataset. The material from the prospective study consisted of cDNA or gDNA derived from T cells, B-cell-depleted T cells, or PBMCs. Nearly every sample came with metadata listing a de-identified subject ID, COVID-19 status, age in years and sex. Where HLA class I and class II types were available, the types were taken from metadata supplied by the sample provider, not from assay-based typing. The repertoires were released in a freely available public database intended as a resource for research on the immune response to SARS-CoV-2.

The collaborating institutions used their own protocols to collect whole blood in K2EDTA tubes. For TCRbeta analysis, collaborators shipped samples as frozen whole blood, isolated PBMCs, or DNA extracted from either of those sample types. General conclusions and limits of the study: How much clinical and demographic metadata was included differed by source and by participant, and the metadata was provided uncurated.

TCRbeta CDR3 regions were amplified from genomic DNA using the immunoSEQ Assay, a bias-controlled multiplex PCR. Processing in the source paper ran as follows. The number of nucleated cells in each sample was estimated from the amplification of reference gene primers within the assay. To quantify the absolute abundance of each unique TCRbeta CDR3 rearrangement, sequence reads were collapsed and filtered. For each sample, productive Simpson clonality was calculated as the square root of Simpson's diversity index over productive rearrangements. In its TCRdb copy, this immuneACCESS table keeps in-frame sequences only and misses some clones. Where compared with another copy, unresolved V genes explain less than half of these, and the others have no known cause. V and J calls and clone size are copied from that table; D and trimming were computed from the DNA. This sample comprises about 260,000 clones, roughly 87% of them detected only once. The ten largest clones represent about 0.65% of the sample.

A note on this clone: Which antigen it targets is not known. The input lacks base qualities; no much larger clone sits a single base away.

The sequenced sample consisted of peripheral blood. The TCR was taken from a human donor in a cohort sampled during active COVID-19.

The DNA sequence reads TGTGCCAGCAGCCCGCGACTGAGCGGGGTGACAGTAACCACAGATACGCAGTATTTT. The resulting protein is CASSPRLSGVTVTTDTQYF. Recombination joined TRBV7-2 with TRBJ2-3, with 7 bases in between that match TRBD2. The CDR3 has 19 amino acids, counting the end cysteine and phenylalanine. Of the read, only the CDR3 DNA is kept; its 57 bases are in frame from base 1. Compared with germline, V lacks 5 bases and J lacks 2 bases; bases without a gene match: 19. The germline V gene yields SGHTA for CDR1 and FQGNSA for CDR2.